These 24 T cell receptor beta chains originate from one sample sequenced in a study of T cell clonality in common variable immunodeficiency. Here immunoSEQ multiplex PCR was the method, and the copy in TCRdb shows in-frame clones only, minus some. The counts give 45,000 to 55,000 clones, none of them seen only once; about 5% is held by the top ten. The specimen was peripheral blood mononuclear cells. These receptors all stem from a person aged 18 to 70 in good health.

This clone has a count of ten or more. The CDR3 is cut off 3 residues early in the read; its end comes from the germline J gene. The chain is built from TRBV6-1 and TRBJ1-5, with D unclear. The CDR3 contains 15 residues. Per germline, CDR1 MNHNS and CDR2 SASEGT. Trimming removed 1 base from V and 0 bases from J, with 7 bases in between. The CDR3 loop is CASSEGAASNQPQHF. The sequenced CDR3 bases are TGTGCCAGCAGTGAAGGGGCAGCTAGCAATCAGCCC.

The table lists this clone with many counts. The read ends 3 residues before the CDR3 terminus; that terminus is restored from the germline J gene. The chain carries TRBV7-3 and TRBJ1-1, with 8 bases identical to TRBD1. The ends lost 3 bases at V and 5 bases at J; junction bases unmatched: 5. The germline V gene encodes CDR1 SGHTA and CDR2 FQGTGA. This CDR3 has 14 amino acids. CDR3 sequence: CASSFDRGLTEAFF. The CDR3 DNA, read in part, is TGTGCCAGCAGCTTCGACAGGGGTTTAACTGAA.

This clone was observed many times. The read gets to within 3 residues of the CDR3 end, and the germline J gene fills in the rest. J is TRBJ2-5 and V is TRBV5-1, with 7 bases fitting TRBD2. The ends lost 4 bases at V and 2 bases at J; junction bases unmatched: 2. Germline V lookup: CDR1 SGHRS, CDR2 YFSETQ. This CDR3 is 13 amino acids long. Incomplete CDR3 DNA: TGCGCCAGCAGCCGGGGGGAGCAAGAGACC. It specifies CASSRGEQET. The CDR3 in its entirety is CASSRGEQETQYF.

This clone was detected ten times or more. Read coverage stops 3 residues before the CDR3 terminus; the germline J gene supplies the remainder. This chain joins TRBV28 and TRBJ2-1; either TRBD1 or TRBD2 may fit D (5 bases each). Trimming shortened V by 4 bases and J by 7 bases, and 14 bases separated the two germline ends. Germline-derived CDR1 and CDR2 are MDHEN and SYDVKM. This CDR3 is built from 14 residues. CDR3 DNA, as far as it was read: TGTGCCAGCAGTTCAGAGGGAGAGGGGAATGAG. Residues: CASSSEGEGNE. From start to end, the CDR3 is CASSSEGEGNEQFF.

This clone was seen repeatedly, ten times or more. The read halts 3 residues ahead of the CDR3 end, with the missing end drawn from the germline J gene. The J gene is TRBJ2-3, the V gene TRBV20-1; TRBD2 is a possible D gene (6 bases). V lost 3 bases and J lost 1, with 11 bases in between. Germline V CDR1 and CDR2: DFQATT, SNEGSKA (reference sequence). The CDR3 contains 14 residues. The chain's CDR3 is CSARPTRGTDTQYF. The DNA read from the CDR3 is TGCAGTGCTAGGCCGACTAGGGGCACAGATACG.

On this clone itself: The sequenced fragment ends 3 residues before the CDR3 boundary, so the rest is inferred from the germline J gene. Other nucleotide sequences in the sample specify the same CDR3. The chain recombines TRBV10-3 with TRBJ2-7, with TRBD2 matching over 8 bases. Germline V lookup: CDR1 ENHRY, CDR2 SYGVKD. Trimming removed 3 bases from V and 2 bases from J; junction bases left unmatched: 6. The CDR3 is made up of 15 amino acids. CDR3 in amino acids: CAISEGGTRAYEQYF. The CDR3 bases that were read are TGTGCCATCAGTGAAGGGGGGACTAGGGCCTACGAG.

This clone was seen at least ten times. The observed sequence ends 3 residues before the CDR3 terminus, with the missing tail filled in from the germline J gene. This sequence joins TRBV19 and TRBJ2-5; 8 nucleotides align to TRBD2. The CDR3 consists of 14 residues. V lost 0 bases to trimming and J lost 6 bases; unmatched junction nucleotides: 3. Germline CDR1 reads LNHDA; CDR2 reads SQIVND (reference sequence). The sequenced CDR3 bases are TGTGCCAGTAGTATAGAGCCGGGGGGGAAGACC. Translation: CASSIEPGGKT. The CDR3 as a whole reads CASSIEPGGKTQYF.

In this sample, this clone turned up many times. The sequence runs out 3 residues before the end of the CDR3; the remainder is reconstructed from the germline J gene. The chain carries TRBV4-1 and TRBJ2-5; 11 nucleotides align to TRBD2. The germline CDR1 and CDR2 sequences are MGHRA and YSYEKL. V lost 4 bases, J lost 3 bases, and 4 bases stayed unmatched. The CDR3 consists of 15 residues. CDR3 residues: CASSPRGLAEETQYF. The sequenced part of the CDR3 DNA is TGCGCCAGCAGCCCGAGGGGACTAGCGGAAGAGACC.

This clone was counted ten times or more. The read ends 3 residues before the CDR3 terminus; that terminus is restored from the germline J gene. The rearrangement uses TRBV2 and TRBJ1-2, with D perhaps TRBD1 (6 bases). CDR3 size: 14 residues. V was trimmed by 6 bases and J by 7 bases, leaving 18 bases between them. Germline CDR1 reads SNHLY; CDR2 reads FYNNEI. CDR3 DNA, as far as it was read: TGTGCCAGCAGAACCCCCAGGGGCAAAACTGGC. Amino acids: CASRTPRGKTG. The whole CDR3 is CASRTPRGKTGYTF.

This clone was seen ten or more times. Read coverage stops 3 residues before the CDR3 terminus; the germline J gene supplies the remainder. The chain has TRBV11-3 and TRBJ2-3; D possibly corresponds to TRBD2 (6 bases). From germline, CDR1 is SGHNT and CDR2 YENEEA. V dropped 5 bases and J dropped 3 bases, with 15 bases sitting between them. The CDR3 length is 15 residues. The sequenced part of the CDR3 DNA is TGTGCCAGCAGCCCCTTCTCCGGGACTACAGATACG. Its translation: CASSPFSGTTDT. The CDR3 in full is CASSPFSGTTDTQYF.

This clone has more than one count but fewer than ten. The read gets to within 3 residues of the CDR3 end, and the germline J gene fills in the rest. This chain links TRBV19 with TRBJ1-2; unclear D gene. V was clipped by 1 base and J by 5 bases, with 17 bases between them. The CDR3 covers 16 residues. Germline-derived CDR1 and CDR2 are LNHDA and SQIVND (reference sequence). This chain's CDR3 is CASSIGATPVGYGYTF. CDR3 bases read: TGTGCCAGTAGTATAGGAGCTACCCCGGTAGGGTATGGC.

This clone was counted many times. The CDR3 sequence: CASSLLAGDSYEQYF. The sequenced part of the CDR3 DNA is TGTGCCAGCAGCTTACTAGCGGGAGATTCCTACGAG. The V call is TRBV7-2, the J call TRBJ2-7, with 10 bases that match TRBD2. The read halts 3 residues ahead of the CDR3 end, with the missing end drawn from the germline J gene. CDR3 length: 15 residues. J gave up 1 base and V 2 bases, and 2 bases lay outside the gene matches. The germline V gene has CDR1 SGHTA and CDR2 FQGNSA.

This clone was recorded many times. The read terminates 3 residues ahead of where the CDR3 ends, so the germline J gene completes it. This chain connects TRBV5-1 to TRBJ1-5; perhaps TRBD1 as D (5 bases). CDR1 is SGHRS, CDR2 YFSETQ, per germline. Trimming stripped 5 bases from V and 0 bases from J, with 12 bases between. The CDR3 runs 15 residues. The CDR3 is CASREGLYSNQPQHF. Incomplete CDR3 DNA: TGCGCCAGCAGGGAGGGGCTTTATAGCAATCAGCCC.

This clone was observed at least ten times. The CDR3 goes on 3 residues after the read ends, and that part is filled in from the germline J gene. J is TRBJ1-2 and V is TRBV18; 9 bases are shared with TRBD1. Germline V gene lookup returns CDR1 KGHSH and CDR2 LQKENI. The CDR3 totals 16 residues. The sequenced part of the CDR3 DNA is TGTGCCAGCTCACTTAGCCGGGACAGGGACCGAACGGGC. Encoded protein: CASSLSRDRDRTG. The entire CDR3 is CASSLSRDRDRTGYTF.

This clone was found many times. The sequence runs out 3 residues before the end of the CDR3; the remainder is reconstructed from the germline J gene. This rearrangement joins TRBV18 to TRBJ2-5; 8 bases line up with TRBD2. The V segment lost 2 bases and the J segment 4 bases; nucleotides outside the gene matches: 6. Germline V gene lookup returns CDR1 KGHSH and CDR2 LQKENI. This CDR3 contains 15 residues. CDR3 bases read: TGTGCCAGCTCACCAAAAGCGGGAGCGGCAGAGACC. Its protein product is CASSPKAGAAET. The complete CDR3 protein is CASSPKAGAAETQYF.

This clone has at least ten counts. The sequence runs out 3 residues before the end of the CDR3; the remainder is reconstructed from the germline J gene. The chain carries TRBV29-1 and TRBJ1-3; D unresolved. Germline V gives CDR1 SQVTM, CDR2 ANQGSEA. V dropped 5 bases and J dropped 0 bases, with 14 bases sitting between them. The CDR3 spans 15 residues. The part of the CDR3 DNA that was read is TGCAGCGTTACCTACAGTTTTCTCTCTGGAAACACC. Translating gives CSVTYSFLSGNT. The complete CDR3 protein is CSVTYSFLSGNTIYF. The full variable domain, its missing parts supplied by reference TRBV29-1 and TRBJ1-3, is SAVISQKPSRDICQRGTSLTIQCQVDSQVTMMFWYRQQPGQSLTLIATANQGSEATYESGFVIDKFPISRPNLTFSTLTVSNMSPEDSSIYLCSVTYSFLSGNTIYFGEGSWLTVV.

As concerns this clone: The read ends 3 residues early relative to the CDR3; the germline J gene fills the gap. The same CDR3 is also encoded by other DNA sequences in this sample. The chain joins TRBV19 to TRBJ2-7, with 10 nucleotides matching TRBD1. Germline-derived CDR1 and CDR2 are LNHDA and SQIVND (reference sequence). CDR3 length: 14 amino acids. Trimming cost V 5 bases and J 4 bases; bases outside gene matches: 5. The DNA read from the CDR3 is TGTGCCAGTAGTGCGACAGGGGGCATTTACGAG. This gives the protein CASSATGGIYE. The full CDR3 protein reads CASSATGGIYEQYF.

At least ten counts were recorded for this clone. Coverage ceases 3 residues before the CDR3 finishes, and the germline J gene fills in the end. This sequence joins TRBV7-2 and TRBJ1-2, with a possible D match to TRBD1 (5 bases). This CDR3 spans 15 amino acids. Trimming took off 2 bases at V and 0 bases at J, with 10 bases between the two ends. The germline V gene has CDR1 SGHTA and CDR2 FQGNSA. The CDR3 DNA, read in part, is TGTGCCAGCAGCTTAAGGATGACAGCTAACTATGGC. This codes for CASSLRMTANYG. The complete CDR3 sequence is CASSLRMTANYGYTF.

This clone was picked up a small number of times. The read falls 3 residues short of the CDR3 end, and the missing part is taken from the germline J gene. The chain couples TRBV30 to TRBJ2-2, with 8 bases aligning to TRBD1. The junction had 7 bases not matched to a gene; V was cut back by 6 bases and J by 1 base. Germline CDR1 GTSNPN, CDR2 SVGIG (reference sequence). The length of the CDR3 is 15 residues. CDR3 amino acids: CACVGGQENTGELFF. The sequenced part of the CDR3 DNA is TGTGCCTGCGTGGGGGGACAGGAGAACACCGGGGAG.

At least ten counts were recorded for this clone. The CDR3 end is not reached by the read, which stops 3 residues before it; the germline J gene fills it in. The chain links TRBV7-8 to TRBJ1-2, with 7 bases fitting TRBD1. CDR3 size: 14 residues. V was pared by 5 bases and J by 1 base, with 4 bases of the junction left unmatched. The germline CDR1 and CDR2 sequences are SGHVS and FQNEAQ. CDR3 amino acids: CASSPTGDNYGYTF. The sequenced part of the CDR3 DNA is TGTGCCAGCAGCCCCACAGGGGATAACTATGGC. Based on the CDR3 plus reference TRBV7-8 and TRBJ1-2, the full variable domain is GAGVSQSPRYKVAKRGQDVALRCDPISGHVSLFWYQQALGQGPEFLTYFQNEAQLDKSGLPSDRFFAERPEGSVSTLKIQRTQQEDSAVYLCASSPTGDNYGYTFGSGTRLTVV.

This clone rates as medium-sized. The read gets to within 3 residues of the CDR3 end, and the germline J gene fills in the rest. The J gene is TRBJ1-4, the V gene TRBV10-3; perhaps TRBD1 as D (5 bases). This CDR3 spans 14 amino acids. CDR1 and CDR2 (germline): ENHRY, SYGVKD. The V end lost 4 bases, the J end lost 8 bases, and 14 bases lay between the germline ends. The CDR3 DNA, read in part, is TGTGCCATCAGTGGGGGCCCCGAGGGAGAAAAA. Translated, it gives CAISGGPEGEK. The full CDR3 reads CAISGGPEGEKLFF.

At least ten counts were recorded for this clone. The CDR3 end falls 3 residues outside the read, so it is completed with the germline J gene. The V gene is TRBV19, the J gene TRBJ2-5; the D gene is possibly TRBD1 (6 bases). The V end was cut by 1 base, the J end by 5 bases, with 8 bases between. This CDR3 contains 13 residues. Germline V gene sequence: CDR1 LNHDA, CDR2 SQIVND (reference sequence). The DNA read from the CDR3 is TGTGCCAGTAGTATAGCTAGGGGGGAGACC. This sequence encodes CASSIARGET. The full CDR3 is CASSIARGETQYF.

This clone has a count of ten or more. Read sequence stops 3 residues before the CDR3 end, and the germline J gene provides the missing end. The V call is TRBV28, the J call TRBJ2-3; 9 bases map to TRBD2. Germline CDR1 is MDHEN and CDR2 is SYDVKM. V gave up 10 bases and J gave up 2 bases; unmatched junction bases: 10. The CDR3 contains 15 residues. The covered CDR3 bases are TGTGCCACCCGGGGCGGGGGGGAGAACACAGATACG. Residues: CATRGGGENTDT. The CDR3, in full, reads CATRGGGENTDTQYF.

This clone was observed at least ten times. The read gets to within 3 residues of the CDR3 end, and the germline J gene fills in the rest. This chain links TRBV14 with TRBJ2-1; 12 bases are a match to TRBD2. V was pared by 2 bases and J by 2 bases, with 1 base of the junction left unmatched. The germline gives CDR1 SGHDN, CDR2 FVKESK. This CDR3 has 16 residues. Partial CDR3 DNA: TGTGCCAGCAGCCAATGGACTAGCGGGACCTACAATGAG. It codes for CASSQWTSGTYNE. The full CDR3 protein reads CASSQWTSGTYNEQFF. The entire variable domain, with the rest obtained from reference TRBV14 and TRBJ2-1, is as follows: EAGVTQFPSHSVIEKGQTVTLRCDPISGHDNLYWYRRVMGKEIKFLLHFVKESKQDESGMPNNRFLAERTGGTYSTLKVQPAELEDSGVYFCASSQWTSGTYNEQFFGPGTRLTVL.